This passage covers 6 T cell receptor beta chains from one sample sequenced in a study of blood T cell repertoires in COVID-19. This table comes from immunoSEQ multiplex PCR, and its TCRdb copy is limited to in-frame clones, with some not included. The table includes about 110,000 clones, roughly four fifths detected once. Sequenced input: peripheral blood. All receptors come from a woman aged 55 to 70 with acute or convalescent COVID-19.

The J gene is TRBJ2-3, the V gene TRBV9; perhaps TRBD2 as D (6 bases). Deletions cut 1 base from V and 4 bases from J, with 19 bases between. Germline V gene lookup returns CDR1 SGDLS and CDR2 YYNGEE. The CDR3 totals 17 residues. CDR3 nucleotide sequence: TGTGCCAGCAGCGTAATACCCGGGGGATCTAGCCCAGATACGCAGTATTTT. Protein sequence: CASSVIPGGSSPDTQYF.

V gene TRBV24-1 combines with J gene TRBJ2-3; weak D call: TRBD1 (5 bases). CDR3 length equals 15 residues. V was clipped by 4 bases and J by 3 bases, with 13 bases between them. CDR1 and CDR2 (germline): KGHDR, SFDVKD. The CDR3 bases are TGTGCCACCAGTGACACCCAGGACAAAACAGATACGCAGTATTTT. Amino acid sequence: CATSDTQDKTDTQYF.

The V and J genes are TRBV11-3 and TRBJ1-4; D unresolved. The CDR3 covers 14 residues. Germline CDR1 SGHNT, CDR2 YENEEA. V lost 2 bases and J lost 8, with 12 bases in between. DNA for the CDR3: TGTGCCAGCAGCTTAACGGGGAAGGACGAAAAACTGTTTTTT. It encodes CASSLTGKDEKLFF.

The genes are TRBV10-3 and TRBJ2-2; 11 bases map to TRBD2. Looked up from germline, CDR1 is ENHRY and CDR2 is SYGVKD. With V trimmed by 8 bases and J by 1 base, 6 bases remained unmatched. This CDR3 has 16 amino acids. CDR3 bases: TGTGCCATCGCGGCTCTAGCGGGGGGGAACACCGGGGAGCTGTTTTTT. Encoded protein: CAIAALAGGNTGELFF.

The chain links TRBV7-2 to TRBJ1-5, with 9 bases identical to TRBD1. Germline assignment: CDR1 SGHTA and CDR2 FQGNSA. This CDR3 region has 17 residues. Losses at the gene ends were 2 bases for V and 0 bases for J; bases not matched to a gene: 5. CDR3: CASSLTGTGSSNQPQHF. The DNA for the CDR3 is TGTGCCAGCAGCTTAACCGGGACAGGGTCTAGCAATCAGCCCCAGCATTTT.

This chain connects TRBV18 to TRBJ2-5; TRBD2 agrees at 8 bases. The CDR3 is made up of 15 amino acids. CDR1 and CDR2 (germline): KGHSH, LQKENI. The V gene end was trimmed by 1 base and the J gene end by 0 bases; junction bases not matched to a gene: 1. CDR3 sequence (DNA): TGTGCCAGCTCACCACGCGGGGGGAACCAAGAGACCCAGTACTTC. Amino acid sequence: CASSPRGGNQETQYF.